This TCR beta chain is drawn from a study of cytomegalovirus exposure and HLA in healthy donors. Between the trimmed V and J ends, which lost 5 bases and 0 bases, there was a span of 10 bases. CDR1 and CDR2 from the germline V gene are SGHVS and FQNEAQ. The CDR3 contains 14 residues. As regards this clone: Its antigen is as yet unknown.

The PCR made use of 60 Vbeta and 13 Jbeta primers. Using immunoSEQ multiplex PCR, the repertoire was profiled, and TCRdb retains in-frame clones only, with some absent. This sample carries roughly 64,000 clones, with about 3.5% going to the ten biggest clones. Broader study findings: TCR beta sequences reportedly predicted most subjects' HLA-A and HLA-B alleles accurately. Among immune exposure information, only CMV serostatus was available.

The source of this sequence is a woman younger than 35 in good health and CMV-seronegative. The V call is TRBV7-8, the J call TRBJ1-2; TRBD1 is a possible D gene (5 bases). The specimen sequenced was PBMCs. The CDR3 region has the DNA TGTGCCAGCAGCCCCCCGGGGGCTAACTATGGCTACACCTTC. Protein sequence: CASSPPGANYGYTF.